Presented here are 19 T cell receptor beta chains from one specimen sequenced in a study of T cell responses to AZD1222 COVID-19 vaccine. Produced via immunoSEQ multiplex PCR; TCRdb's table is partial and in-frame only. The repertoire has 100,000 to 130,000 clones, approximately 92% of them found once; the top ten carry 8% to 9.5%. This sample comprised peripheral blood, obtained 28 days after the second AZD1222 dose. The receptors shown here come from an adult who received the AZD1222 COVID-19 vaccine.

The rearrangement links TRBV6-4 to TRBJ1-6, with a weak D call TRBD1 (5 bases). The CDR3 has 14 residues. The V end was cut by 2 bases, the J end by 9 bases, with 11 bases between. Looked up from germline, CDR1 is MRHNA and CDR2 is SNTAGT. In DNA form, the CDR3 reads TGTGCCAGCAGTGACCGGGCCCAGGGTTCACCCCTCCACTTT. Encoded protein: CASSDRAQGSPLHF.

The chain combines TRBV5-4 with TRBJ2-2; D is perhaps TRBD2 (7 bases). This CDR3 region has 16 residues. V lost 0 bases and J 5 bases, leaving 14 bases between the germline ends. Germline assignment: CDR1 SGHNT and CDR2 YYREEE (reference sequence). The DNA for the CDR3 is TGTGCCAGCAGCTTGGCCGGGGGGCTTGGGACCGGGGAGCTGTTTTTT. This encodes CASSLAGGLGTGELFF.

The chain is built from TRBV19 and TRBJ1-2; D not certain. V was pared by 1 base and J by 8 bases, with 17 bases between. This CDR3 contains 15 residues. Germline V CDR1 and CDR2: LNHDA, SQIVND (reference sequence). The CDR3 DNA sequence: TGTGCCAGTAGTATAGTCCAAGGACGTACGGGAGGCTACACCTTC. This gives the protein CASSIVQGRTGGYTF.

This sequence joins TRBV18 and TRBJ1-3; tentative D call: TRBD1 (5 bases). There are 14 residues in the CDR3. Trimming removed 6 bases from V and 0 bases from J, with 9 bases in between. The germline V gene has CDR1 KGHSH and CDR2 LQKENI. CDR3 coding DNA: TGTGCCAGCTCTCCTGACAGCTCTGGAAACACCATATATTTT. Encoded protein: CASSPDSSGNTIYF.

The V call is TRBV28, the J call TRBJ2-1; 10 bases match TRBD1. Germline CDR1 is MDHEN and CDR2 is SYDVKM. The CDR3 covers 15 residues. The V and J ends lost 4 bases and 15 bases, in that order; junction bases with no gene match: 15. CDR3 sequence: CASSSGTGAGKVWFF. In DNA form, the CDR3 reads TGTGCCAGCAGTTCCGGGACAGGGGCGGGTAAAGTGTGGTTCTTC.

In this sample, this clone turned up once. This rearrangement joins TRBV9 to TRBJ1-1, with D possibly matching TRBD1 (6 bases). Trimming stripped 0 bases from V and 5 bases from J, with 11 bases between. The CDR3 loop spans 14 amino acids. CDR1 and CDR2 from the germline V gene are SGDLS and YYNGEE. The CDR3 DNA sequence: TGTGCCAGCAGCGTAGTTACAGGGAGGACTGAAGCTTTCTTT. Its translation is CASSVVTGRTEAFF. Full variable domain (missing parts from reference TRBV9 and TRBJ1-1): DSGVTQTPKHLITATGQRVTLRCSPRSGDLSVYWYQQSLDQGLQFLIQYYNGEERAKGNILERFSAQQFPDLHSELNLSSLELGDSALYFCASSVVTGRTEAFFGQGTRLTVV.

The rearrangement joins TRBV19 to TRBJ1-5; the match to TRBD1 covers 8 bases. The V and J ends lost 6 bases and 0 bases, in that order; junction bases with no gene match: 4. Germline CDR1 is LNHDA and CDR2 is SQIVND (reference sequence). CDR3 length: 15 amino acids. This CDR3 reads CASRTTGDSNQPQHF. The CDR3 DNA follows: TGTGCCAGTAGGACGACAGGGGATAGCAATCAGCCCCAGCATTTT.

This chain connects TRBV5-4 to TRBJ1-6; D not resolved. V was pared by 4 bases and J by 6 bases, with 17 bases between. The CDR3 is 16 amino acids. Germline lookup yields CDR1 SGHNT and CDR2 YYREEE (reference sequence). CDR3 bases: TGTGCCAGCAGCCCGGACCTGGGAGCCTTTAATTCACCCCTCCACTTT. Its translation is CASSPDLGAFNSPLHF.

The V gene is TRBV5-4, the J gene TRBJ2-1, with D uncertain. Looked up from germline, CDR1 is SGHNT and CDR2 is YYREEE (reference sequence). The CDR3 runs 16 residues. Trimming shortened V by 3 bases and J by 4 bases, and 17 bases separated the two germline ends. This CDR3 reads CASSSEVGVPYNEQFF. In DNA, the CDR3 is TGTGCCAGCAGCTCCGAAGTCGGTGTTCCATACAATGAGCAGTTCTTC.

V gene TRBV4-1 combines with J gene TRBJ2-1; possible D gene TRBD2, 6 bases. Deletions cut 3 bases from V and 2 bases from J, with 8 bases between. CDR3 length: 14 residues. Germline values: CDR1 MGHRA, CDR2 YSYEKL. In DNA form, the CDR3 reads TGCGCCAGCAGCCACACGGGAGCCTACAATGAGCAGTTCTTC. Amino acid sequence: CASSHTGAYNEQFF.

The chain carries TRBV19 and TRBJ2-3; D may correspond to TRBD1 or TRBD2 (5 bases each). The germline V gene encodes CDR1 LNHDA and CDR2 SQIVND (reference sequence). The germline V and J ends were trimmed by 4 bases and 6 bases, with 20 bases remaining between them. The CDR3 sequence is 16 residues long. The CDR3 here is CASSTGDPHDTDTQYF. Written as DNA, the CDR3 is TGTGCCAGTAGTACCGGGGACCCCCACGACACGGATACGCAGTATTTT.

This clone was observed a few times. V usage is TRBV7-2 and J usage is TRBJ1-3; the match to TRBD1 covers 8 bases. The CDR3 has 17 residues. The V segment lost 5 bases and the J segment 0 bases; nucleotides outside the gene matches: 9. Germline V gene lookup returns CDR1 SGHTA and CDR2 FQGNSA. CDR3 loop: CASSRRGTGLSGNTIYF. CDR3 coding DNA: TGTGCCAGCAGCCGGAGGGGGACAGGCCTCTCTGGAAACACCATATATTTT.

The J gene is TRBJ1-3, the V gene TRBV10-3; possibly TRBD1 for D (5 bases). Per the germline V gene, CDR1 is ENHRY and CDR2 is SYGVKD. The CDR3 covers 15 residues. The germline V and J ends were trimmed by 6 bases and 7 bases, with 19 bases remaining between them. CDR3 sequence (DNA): TGTGCCATCAGCCTGACAGACTGGCCCCCGAACACCATATATTTT. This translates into CAISLTDWPPNTIYF.

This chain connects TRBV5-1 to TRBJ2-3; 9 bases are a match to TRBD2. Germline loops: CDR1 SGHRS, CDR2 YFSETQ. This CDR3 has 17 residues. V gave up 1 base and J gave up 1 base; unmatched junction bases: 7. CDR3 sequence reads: CASSLTTSGRRTDTQYF. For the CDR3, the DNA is TGCGCCAGCAGCTTGACGACTAGCGGACGTCGCACAGATACGCAGTATTTT. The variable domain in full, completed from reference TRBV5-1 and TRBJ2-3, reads KAGVTQTPRYLIKTRGQQVTLSCSPISGHRSVSWYQQTPGQGLQFLFEYFSETQRNKGNFPGRFSGRQFSNSRSEMNVSTLELGDSALYLCASSLTTSGRRTDTQYFGPGTRLTVL.

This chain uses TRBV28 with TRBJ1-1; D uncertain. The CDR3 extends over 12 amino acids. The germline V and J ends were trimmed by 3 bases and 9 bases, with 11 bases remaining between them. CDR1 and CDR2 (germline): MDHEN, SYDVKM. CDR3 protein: CASSLWSEKAFF. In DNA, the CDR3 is TGTGCCAGCAGTTTGTGGTCAGAAAAAGCTTTCTTT.

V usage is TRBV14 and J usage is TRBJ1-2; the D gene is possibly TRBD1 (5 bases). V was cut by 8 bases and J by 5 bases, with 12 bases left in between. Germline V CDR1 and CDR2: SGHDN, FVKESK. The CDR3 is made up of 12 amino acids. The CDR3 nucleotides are TGTGCCAGCGCTGGGGGGATTTATGGCTACACCTTC. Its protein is CASAGGIYGYTF.

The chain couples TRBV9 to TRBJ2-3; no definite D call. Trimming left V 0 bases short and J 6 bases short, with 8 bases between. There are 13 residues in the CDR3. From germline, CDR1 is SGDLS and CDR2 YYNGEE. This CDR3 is CASSVALEDTQYF. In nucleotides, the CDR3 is TGTGCCAGCAGCGTAGCTTTGGAGGATACGCAGTATTTT. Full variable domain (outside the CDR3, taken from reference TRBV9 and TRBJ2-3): DSGVTQTPKHLITATGQRVTLRCSPRSGDLSVYWYQQSLDQGLQFLIQYYNGEERAKGNILERFSAQQFPDLHSELNLSSLELGDSALYFCASSVALEDTQYFGPGTRLTVL.

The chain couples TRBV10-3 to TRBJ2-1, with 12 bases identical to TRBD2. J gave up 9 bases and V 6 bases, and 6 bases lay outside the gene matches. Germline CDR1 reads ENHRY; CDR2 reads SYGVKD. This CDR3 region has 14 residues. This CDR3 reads CAIRTSGGRGEQFF. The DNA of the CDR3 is TGTGCCATCAGAACTAGCGGGGGGCGTGGTGAGCAGTTCTTC.

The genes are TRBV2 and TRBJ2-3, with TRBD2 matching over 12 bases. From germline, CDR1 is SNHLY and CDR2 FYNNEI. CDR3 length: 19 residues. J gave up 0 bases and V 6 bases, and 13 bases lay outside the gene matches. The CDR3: CASSEFLTSGGESTDTQYF. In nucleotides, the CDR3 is TGTGCCAGCAGCGAATTTTTGACTAGCGGGGGCGAGAGCACAGATACGCAGTATTTT. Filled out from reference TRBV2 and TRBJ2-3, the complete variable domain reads EPEVTQTPSHQVTQMGQEVILRCVPISNHLYFYWYRQILGQKVEFLVSFYNNEISEKSEIFDDQFSVERPDGSNFTLKIRSTKLEDSAMYFCASSEFLTSGGESTDTQYFGPGTRLTVL.